The 8 T cell receptor beta chains below all came from one sample that was sequenced in a study of shared clonotypes between healthy human individuals. TCRdb's copy holds only in-frame clones and misses some; the assay was immunoSEQ multiplex PCR. The sample shows over 400,000 clones, 70% to 80% of them seen only once. What was sequenced was PBMCs. The receptors here all came from a woman aged 40 to 55 in good health. Some clones in this sample may be carry-over from other donors' samples.

The V call is TRBV28, the J call TRBJ1-4; D gene unclear. The CDR3 consists of 13 residues. The germline V and J ends were trimmed by 6 bases and 3 bases, with 8 bases remaining between them. Germline loops: CDR1 MDHEN, CDR2 SYDVKM. The CDR3 sequence is CASSRGPNEKLFF. As DNA, the CDR3 is TGTGCCAGCAGCCGAGGTCCTAATGAAAAACTGTTTTTT.

This clone has a count of ten or more. This chain uses TRBV28 with TRBJ2-5; 10 bases align to TRBD1. Germline values: CDR1 MDHEN, CDR2 SYDVKM. J lost 1 base, V lost 6 bases, and 5 bases had no gene match. This CDR3 comprises 15 residues. CDR3 in DNA: TGTGCCAGCAGGAATTGGACAGGGGGCCAAGAGACCCAGTACTTC. Its translation: CASRNWTGGQETQYF.

The J gene is TRBJ2-7, the V gene TRBV19, with a possible D match to TRBD2 (5 bases). The tail of the sequence fits TRBJ2-5 better, so the J call may be wrong. The V gene's germline CDR1 is LNHDA and CDR2 SQIVND (reference sequence). There are 15 residues in the CDR3. CDR3 loop: CASSPLADYQETQYF. CDR3 in DNA: TGTGCCAGTAGTCCCCTCGCGGACTACCAAGAGACCCAGTACTTC.

The chain has TRBV7-9 and TRBJ2-1; 10 nucleotides align to TRBD1. Germline loops: CDR1 SEHNR, CDR2 FQNEAQ (reference sequence). Losses at the gene ends were 7 bases for V and 1 base for J; bases not matched to a gene: 7. This CDR3 contains 16 residues. The CDR3 reads CASIKRGQGSYNEQFF. Written as DNA, the CDR3 is TGTGCCAGCATCAAGCGGGGACAGGGGTCCTACAATGAGCAGTTCTTC. Full variable domain (missing parts from reference TRBV7-9 and TRBJ2-1): DTGVSQNPRHKITKRGQNVTFRCDPISEHNRLYWYRQTLGQGPEFLTYFQNEAQLEKSRLLSDRFSAERPKGSFSTLEIQRTEQGDSAMYLCASIKRGQGSYNEQFFGPGTRLTVL.

This chain connects TRBV2 to TRBJ1-1, with TRBD1 identical over 10 bases. J lost 1 base, V lost 11 bases, and 4 bases had no gene match. Germline V gene data show CDR1 as SNHLY and CDR2 as FYNNEI. The CDR3 runs 13 residues. The CDR3 coding sequence is TGTGCCGGCGACAGGGGGCGGAACACTGAAGCTTTCTTT. Translation: CAGDRGRNTEAFF.

The CDR3 reads CASSAGLAGGGDTQYF. CDR3 nucleotide sequence: TGTGCCAGCAGCGCGGGTCTGGCGGGAGGCGGAGATACGCAGTATTTT. The rearrangement uses TRBV7-3 and TRBJ2-3; the match to TRBD2 covers 8 bases. Germline V CDR1 and CDR2: SGHTA, FQGTGA. The CDR3 totals 16 residues. With V trimmed by 5 bases and J by 5 bases, 12 bases remained unmatched.

This clone showed up just a few times. The chain recombines TRBV27 with TRBJ2-3; 7 bases fit TRBD2. Unmatched junction bases numbered 7, after V lost 2 bases and J lost 2 bases. Germline lookup yields CDR1 MNHEY and CDR2 SMNVEV (reference sequence). CDR3 length: 16 residues. This chain's CDR3 is CASSLTPSGITDTQYF. DNA of the CDR3: TGTGCCAGCAGTTTAACGCCTAGCGGCATCACAGATACGCAGTATTTT.

To note about this clone: The sample carries other DNA sequences with the same CDR3. V gene TRBV7-9 combines with J gene TRBJ1-5; D remains unclear. The V end lost 5 bases, the J end lost 7 bases, and 9 bases lay between the germline ends. The germline V gene has CDR1 SEHNR and CDR2 FQNEAQ (reference sequence). CDR3 length: 12 amino acids. CDR3 sequence reads: CASSMNEQPQHF. CDR3 coding DNA: TGTGCCAGCAGCATGAACGAACAGCCCCAGCATTTT.